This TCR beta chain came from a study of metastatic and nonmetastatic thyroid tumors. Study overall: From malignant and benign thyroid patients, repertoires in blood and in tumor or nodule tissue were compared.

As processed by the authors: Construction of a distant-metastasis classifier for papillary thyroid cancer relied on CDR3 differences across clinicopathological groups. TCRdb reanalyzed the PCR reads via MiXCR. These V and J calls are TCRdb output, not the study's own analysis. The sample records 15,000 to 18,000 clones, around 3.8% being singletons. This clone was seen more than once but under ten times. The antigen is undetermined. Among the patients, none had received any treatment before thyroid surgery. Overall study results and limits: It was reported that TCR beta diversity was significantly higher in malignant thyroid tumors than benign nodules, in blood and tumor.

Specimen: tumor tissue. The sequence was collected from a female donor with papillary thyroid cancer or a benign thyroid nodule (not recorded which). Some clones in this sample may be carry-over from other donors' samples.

The CDR3: CASTPGFTDTQYF. The CDR3 region has the DNA TGTGCCAGCACCCCGGGGTTCACAGATACGCAGTATTTT. The chain uses TRBV6-1 and TRBJ2-3, with a weak D call TRBD2 (5 bases). The germline V gene has CDR1 MNHNS and CDR2 SASEGT. The length of the CDR3 is 13 residues. The V end was cut by 7 bases, the J end by 2 bases, with 10 bases between.